Detailed here is one TCR beta chain. Its antigen is not known. This specimen comes from a study of cytomegalovirus exposure and HLA in healthy donors. The PCR was carried out with 60 Vbeta primers and 13 Jbeta primers. The data were produced by immunoSEQ multiplex PCR, yet TCRdb's version contains in-frame clones alone and is incomplete. The sample lists roughly 89,000 clones; approximately 60% were seen once. V was pared by 1 base and J by 0 bases, with 12 bases between. In germline, CDR1 is MGHRA, CDR2 YSYEKL. This CDR3 region has 16 residues. Overall study results and limits: According to an earlier analysis, most TCR beta V segments yielded productive rearrangements about 87% or about 30% of the time.

Sequenced: PBMCs. This rearrangement joins TRBV4-1 to TRBJ1-1, with D possibly being TRBD1 (6 bases). The receptor's source is a woman in her fifties or sixties in good health and CMV-seropositive. CDR3 bases: TGCGCCAGCAGCCAAGTAGCGGGACAACTGAACACTGAAGCTTTCTTT. Encoded protein: CASSQVAGQLNTEAFF.